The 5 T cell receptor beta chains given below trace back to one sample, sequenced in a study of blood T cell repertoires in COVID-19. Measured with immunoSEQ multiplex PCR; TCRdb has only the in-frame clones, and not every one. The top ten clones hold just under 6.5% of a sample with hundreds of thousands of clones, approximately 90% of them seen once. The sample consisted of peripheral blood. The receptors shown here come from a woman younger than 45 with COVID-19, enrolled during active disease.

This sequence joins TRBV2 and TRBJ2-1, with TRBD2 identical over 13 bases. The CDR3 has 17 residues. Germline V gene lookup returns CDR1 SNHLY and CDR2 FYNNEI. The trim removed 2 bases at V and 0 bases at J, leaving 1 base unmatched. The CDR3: CASSERTSGSSYNEQFF. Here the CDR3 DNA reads TGTGCCAGCAGTGAAAGGACTAGCGGGAGCTCCTACAATGAGCAGTTCTTC.

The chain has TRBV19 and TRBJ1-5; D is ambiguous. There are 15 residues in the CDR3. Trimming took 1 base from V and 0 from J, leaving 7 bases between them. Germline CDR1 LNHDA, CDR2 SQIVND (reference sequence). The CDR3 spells CASSIGTASNQPQHF. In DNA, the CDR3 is TGTGCCAGTAGTATAGGCACAGCTAGCAATCAGCCCCAGCATTTT. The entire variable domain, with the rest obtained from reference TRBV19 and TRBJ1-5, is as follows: DGGITQSPKYLFRKEGQNVTLSCEQNLNHDAMYWYRQDPGQGLRLIYYSQIVNDFQKGDIAEGYSVSREKKESFPLTVTSAQKNPTAFYLCASSIGTASNQPQHFGDGTRLSIL.

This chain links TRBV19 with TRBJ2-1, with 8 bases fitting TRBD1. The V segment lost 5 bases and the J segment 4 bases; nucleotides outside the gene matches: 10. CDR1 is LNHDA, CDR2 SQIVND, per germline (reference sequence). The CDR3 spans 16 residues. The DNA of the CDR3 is TGTGCCAGTAGTTCCCGCGGGACAGGAGAATACAATGAGCAGTTCTTC. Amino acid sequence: CASSSRGTGEYNEQFF.

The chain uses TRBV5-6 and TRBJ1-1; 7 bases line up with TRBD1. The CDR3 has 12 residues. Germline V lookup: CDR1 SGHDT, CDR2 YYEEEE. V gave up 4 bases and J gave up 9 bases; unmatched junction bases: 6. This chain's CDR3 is CASSNLGQKAFF. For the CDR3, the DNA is TGTGCCAGCAGCAACTTGGGACAGAAAGCTTTCTTT.

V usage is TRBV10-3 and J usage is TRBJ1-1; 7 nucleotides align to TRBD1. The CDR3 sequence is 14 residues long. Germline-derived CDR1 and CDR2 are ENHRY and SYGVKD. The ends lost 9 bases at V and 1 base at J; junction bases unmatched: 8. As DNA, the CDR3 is TGTGCCATACAGGCCGGGACAGCGAACACTGAAGCTTTCTTT. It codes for CAIQAGTANTEAFF.